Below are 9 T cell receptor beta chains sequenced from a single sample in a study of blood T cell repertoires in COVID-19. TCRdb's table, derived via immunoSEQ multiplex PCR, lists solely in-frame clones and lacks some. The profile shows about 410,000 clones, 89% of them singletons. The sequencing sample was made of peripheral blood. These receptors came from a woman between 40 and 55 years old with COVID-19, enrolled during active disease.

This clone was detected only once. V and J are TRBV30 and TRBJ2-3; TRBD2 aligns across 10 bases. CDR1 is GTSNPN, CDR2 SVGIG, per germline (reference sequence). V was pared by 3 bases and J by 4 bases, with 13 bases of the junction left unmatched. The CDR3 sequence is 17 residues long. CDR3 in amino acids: CAWRGPLLAGAPDTQYF. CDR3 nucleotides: TGTGCCTGGAGGGGTCCACTCCTAGCGGGAGCCCCAGATACGCAGTATTTT.

The DNA of the CDR3 is TGTGCCGTCCCGGGAGGCGGGAGGCCCGGAGATACGCAGTATTTT. Its protein is CAVPGGGRPGDTQYF. This chain connects TRBV28 to TRBJ2-3, with 8 bases identical to TRBD2. The CDR3 consists of 15 residues. The V gene's germline CDR1 is MDHEN and CDR2 SYDVKM. V gave up 11 bases and J gave up 5 bases; unmatched junction bases: 15.

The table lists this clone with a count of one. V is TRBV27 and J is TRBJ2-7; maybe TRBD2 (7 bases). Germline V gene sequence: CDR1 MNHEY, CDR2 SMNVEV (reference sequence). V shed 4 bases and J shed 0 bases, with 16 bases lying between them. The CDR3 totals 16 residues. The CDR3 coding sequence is TGTGCCAGCAGTTCCCGGGGGGCGGAGAGCTCCTACGAGCAGTACTTC. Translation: CASSSRGAESSYEQYF.

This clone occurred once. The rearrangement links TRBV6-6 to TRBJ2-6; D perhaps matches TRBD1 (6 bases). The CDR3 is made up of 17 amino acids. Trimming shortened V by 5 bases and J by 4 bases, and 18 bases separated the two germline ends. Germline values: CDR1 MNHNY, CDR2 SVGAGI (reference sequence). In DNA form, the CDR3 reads TGTGCCAGCAGTCCTACCATCCCAGGGGCCGGGGCCAACGTCCTGACTTTC. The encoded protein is CASSPTIPGAGANVLTF.

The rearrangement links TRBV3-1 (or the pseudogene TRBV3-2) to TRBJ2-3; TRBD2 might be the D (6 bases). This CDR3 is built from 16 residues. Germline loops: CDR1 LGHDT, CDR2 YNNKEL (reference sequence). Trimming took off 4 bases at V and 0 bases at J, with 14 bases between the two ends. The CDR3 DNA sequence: TGTGCCAGCAGCCCTCCAGCGGGCGTCAGCACAGATACGCAGTATTTT. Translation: CASSPPAGVSTDTQYF.

CDR3 DNA: TGTGCCAGCAGTTCCGGGGCCTACGAGCAGTACTTC. Translation: CASSSGAYEQYF. The chain couples TRBV7-2 to TRBJ2-7; a weak D match, TRBD2 (5 bases). This CDR3 contains 12 residues. Germline lookup yields CDR1 SGHTA and CDR2 FQGNSA. Trimming removed 6 bases at V and 2 bases at J, with 8 bases between. Full variable domain (remainder filled in from reference TRBV7-2 and TRBJ2-7): GAGVSQSPSNKVTEKGKDVELRCDPISGHTALYWYRQSLGQGLEFLIYFQGNSAPDKSGLPSDRFSAERTGGSVSTLTIQRTQQEDSAVYLCASSSGAYEQYFGPGTRLTVT.

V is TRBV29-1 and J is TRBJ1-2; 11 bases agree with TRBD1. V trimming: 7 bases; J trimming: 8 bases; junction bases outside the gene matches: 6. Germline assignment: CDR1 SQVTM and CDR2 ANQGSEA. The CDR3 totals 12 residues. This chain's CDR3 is CSDRTGGDGYTF. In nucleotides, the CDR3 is TGCAGCGACCGGACAGGGGGCGACGGCTACACCTTC.

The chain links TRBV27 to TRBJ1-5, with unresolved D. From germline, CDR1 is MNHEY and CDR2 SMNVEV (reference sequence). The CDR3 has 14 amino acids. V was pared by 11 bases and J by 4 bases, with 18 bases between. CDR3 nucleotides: TGTGCCGCTTTAATGCGGGCGGGGAATCAGCCCCAGCATTTT. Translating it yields CAALMRAGNQPQHF.

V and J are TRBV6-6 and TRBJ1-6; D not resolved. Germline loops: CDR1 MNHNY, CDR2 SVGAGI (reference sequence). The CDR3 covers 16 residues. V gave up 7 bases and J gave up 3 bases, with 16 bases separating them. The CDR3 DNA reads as TGTGCCAGCACCTACGGAAGCCGGGACTATAATTCACCCCTCCACTTT. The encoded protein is CASTYGSRDYNSPLHF.